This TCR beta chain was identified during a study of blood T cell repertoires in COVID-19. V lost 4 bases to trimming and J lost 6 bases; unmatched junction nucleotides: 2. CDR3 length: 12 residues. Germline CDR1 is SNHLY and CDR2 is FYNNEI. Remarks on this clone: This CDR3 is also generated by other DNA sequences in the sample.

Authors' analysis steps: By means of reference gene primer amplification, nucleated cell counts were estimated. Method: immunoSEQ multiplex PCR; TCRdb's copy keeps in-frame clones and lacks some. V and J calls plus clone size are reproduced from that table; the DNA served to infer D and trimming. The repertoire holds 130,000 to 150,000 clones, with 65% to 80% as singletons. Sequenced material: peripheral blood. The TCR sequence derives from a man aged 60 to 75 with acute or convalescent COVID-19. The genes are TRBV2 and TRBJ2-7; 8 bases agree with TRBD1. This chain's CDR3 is CASSVTGGEQYF. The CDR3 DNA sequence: TGTGCCAGCAGTGTTACAGGGGGCGAGCAGTACTTC.